The 12 T cell receptor beta chains presented below share a single source sample, sequenced in a study of blood T cell repertoires in COVID-19. The protocol was immunoSEQ multiplex PCR, while the TCRdb copy is restricted to in-frame clones and leaves out a portion. In the table there are 200,000 or so clones, 85% to 90% of which are singletons. The sequencing sample was made of peripheral blood. These receptors originate from a man under 40 with COVID-19, enrolled during active disease.

CDR3 amino acids: CASSSSGQGARGYTF. The CDR3 DNA is TGTGCCAGCAGTTCGTCAGGACAGGGGGCGCGAGGCTACACCTTC. The chain uses TRBV27 and TRBJ1-2; 11 nucleotides match TRBD1. The V segment lost 4 bases and the J segment 8 bases; nucleotides outside the gene matches: 9. This CDR3 has 15 amino acids. Germline CDR1 MNHEY, CDR2 SMNVEV (reference sequence).

This chain connects TRBV5-1 to TRBJ1-4; 7 bases are a match to TRBD1. V shed 3 bases, J shed 8 bases, and the junction held 7 bases outside the gene matches. Germline assignment: CDR1 SGHRS and CDR2 YFSETQ. The CDR3 runs to 14 residues. CDR3 residues: CASSSSGTEEKLFF. CDR3 nucleotide sequence: TGCGCCAGCAGCTCCTCCGGGACAGAGGAAAAACTGTTTTTT.

V usage is TRBV5-1 and J usage is TRBJ2-5; tentatively, D is TRBD2 (5 bases). This CDR3 comprises 13 residues. The germline CDR1 and CDR2 sequences are SGHRS and YFSETQ. The ends were cut back, 5 bases at V and 5 bases at J, with 13 bases in the middle. The CDR3 protein is CASRNARGETQYF. The CDR3 bases are TGCGCCAGCAGAAATGCCCGAGGGGAGACCCAGTACTTC.

The rearrangement uses TRBV19 and TRBJ2-7, with D possibly being TRBD1 (6 bases). The CDR3 length is 15 residues. Germline CDR1 LNHDA, CDR2 SQIVND (reference sequence). Trimming removed 3 bases at V and 5 bases at J, with 17 bases between. CDR3 protein: CASSIRRDIQNEQYF. The CDR3 nucleotides are TGTGCCAGTAGTATTCGTCGGGACATCCAAAACGAGCAGTACTTC.

The rearrangement uses TRBV6-6 and TRBJ2-7; 8 bases map to TRBD1. The ends lost 4 bases at V and 5 bases at J; junction bases unmatched: 10. Looked up from germline, CDR1 is MNHNY and CDR2 is SVGAGI (reference sequence). CDR3 length: 15 residues. CDR3 in DNA: TGTGCCAGCAGTTCCGTCGGGACAGGATCCGACGAGCAGTACTTC. The encoded protein is CASSSVGTGSDEQYF.

V and J are TRBV11-3 and TRBJ2-2, with D possibly TRBD2 on 6 matching bases. Trimming stripped 0 bases from V and 0 bases from J, with 20 bases between. Germline V CDR1 and CDR2: SGHNT, YENEEA. The CDR3 runs 20 residues. CDR3 loop: CASSLEFGRLGESNTGELFF. The CDR3 DNA reads TGTGCCAGCAGCTTAGAGTTCGGTCGACTAGGAGAATCGAACACCGGGGAGCTGTTTTTT.

V is TRBV7-9 and J is TRBJ2-7; possibly TRBD1 for D (5 bases). The CDR3 has 14 residues. V lost 5 bases to trimming and J lost 1 base, with 12 bases between them. The germline V gene has CDR1 SEHNR and CDR2 FQNEAQ (reference sequence). The CDR3: CASSDIDSSYEQYF. The CDR3 DNA is TGTGCCAGCAGCGACATTGACAGTTCCTACGAGCAGTACTTC.

This sequence joins TRBV3-1 (or the pseudogene TRBV3-2) and TRBJ1-3; 7 bases are shared with TRBD1. Germline V gives CDR1 LGHDT, CDR2 YNNKEL (reference sequence). Unmatched junction bases numbered 6, after V lost 0 bases and J lost 1 base. The CDR3 runs 17 residues. The CDR3 is CASSQEQKGASGNTIYF. The CDR3 nucleotides read TGTGCCAGCAGCCAAGAGCAAAAGGGGGCATCTGGAAACACCATATATTTT.

This chain uses TRBV7-3 with TRBJ2-3; tentatively, D is TRBD1 (6 bases). V was cut by 6 bases and J by 0 bases, with 13 bases left in between. Germline V gene data show CDR1 as SGHTA and CDR2 as FQGTGA. The CDR3 is 15 amino acids. In DNA, the CDR3 is TGTGCCAGCAGTCCTCCGGGACAAAGCACAGATACGCAGTATTTT. It is translated as CASSPPGQSTDTQYF.

The rearrangement links TRBV18 to TRBJ1-4; D gene unclear. The CDR3 extends over 14 amino acids. The germline V and J ends were trimmed by 3 bases and 4 bases, with 9 bases remaining between them. Germline CDR1 and CDR2: KGHSH and LQKENI. CDR3 amino acids: CASSPPAGNEKLFF. For the CDR3, the DNA is TGTGCCAGCTCACCTCCGGCGGGTAATGAAAAACTGTTTTTT.

On this clone itself: Different DNA sequences within this sample yield the same CDR3. The V gene is TRBV5-1, the J gene TRBJ1-1; 8 nucleotides match TRBD1. Germline lookup yields CDR1 SGHRS and CDR2 YFSETQ. This CDR3 has 14 amino acids. Trimming took 5 bases from V and 1 from J; bases not matched to a gene: 4. The CDR3 protein is CASSGQGSNTEAFF. The CDR3 coding sequence is TGCGCCAGCAGTGGACAGGGCTCGAACACTGAAGCTTTCTTT.

This sequence joins TRBV6-2 or TRBV6-3 and TRBJ2-1, with D possibly TRBD2 on 5 matching bases. Germline V CDR1 and CDR2: MNHEY, SVGEGT. The V end was cut by 4 bases, the J end by 9 bases, with 19 bases between. This CDR3 region has 15 residues. CDR3 coding DNA: TGTGCCAGCAGTTCCGCGGTCTTAGGCGGAGGTGAGCAGTTCTTC. Protein: CASSSAVLGGGEQFF.